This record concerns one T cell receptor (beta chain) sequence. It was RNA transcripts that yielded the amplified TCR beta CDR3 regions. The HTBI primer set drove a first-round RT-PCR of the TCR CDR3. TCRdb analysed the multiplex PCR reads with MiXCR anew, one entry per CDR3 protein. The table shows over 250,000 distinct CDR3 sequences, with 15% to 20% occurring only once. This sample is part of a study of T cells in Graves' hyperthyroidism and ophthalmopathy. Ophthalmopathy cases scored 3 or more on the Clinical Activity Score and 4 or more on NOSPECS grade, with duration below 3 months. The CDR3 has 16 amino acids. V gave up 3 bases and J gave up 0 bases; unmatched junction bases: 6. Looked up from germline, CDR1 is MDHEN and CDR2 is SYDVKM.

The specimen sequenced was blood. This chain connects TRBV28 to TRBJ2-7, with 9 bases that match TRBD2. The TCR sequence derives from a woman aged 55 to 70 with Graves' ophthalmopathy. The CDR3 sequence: CASSFLSGGLSYEQYF. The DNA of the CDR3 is TGTGCCAGCAGTTTCCTGAGCGGGGGGCTCTCCTACGAGCAGTACTTC.